One and the same sample provided the 5 T cell receptor beta chains below, sequenced in a study of identical twins. TCRdb re-derived calls from the 5' RACE reads in MiXCR, one entry per CDR3 protein. The sample has 700,000 to 950,000 distinct CDR3 sequences, more than 9% seen once. These data were also reused for a study on yellow fever vaccine responses in identical twins.

The sequenced material came from PBMCs. The receptors originated from a woman in her late teens or twenties in good health.

This chain uses TRBV7-2 with TRBJ2-1; TRBD2 agrees at 10 bases. The V gene's germline CDR1 is SGHTA and CDR2 FQGNSA. The CDR3 runs to 16 residues. The trim removed 4 bases at V and 5 bases at J, leaving 8 bases unmatched. The CDR3 DNA follows: TGTGCCAGCAGCTCAATCGGGACTAGCGCACACAATGAGCAGTTCTTC. It translates to CASSSIGTSAHNEQFF.

This clonotype occurred a few times. The V and J genes are TRBV11-2 and TRBJ2-1; either TRBD1 or TRBD2 may fit D (7 bases each). Germline CDR1 reads SGHAT; CDR2 reads FQNNGV. V dropped 2 bases and J dropped 12 bases, with 11 bases sitting between them. The CDR3 covers 12 residues. DNA of the CDR3: TGTGCCAGCAGCTTACAGGGGGGGTGGCAGTTCTTC. Translating gives CASSLQGGWQFF.

The V gene is TRBV12-5, the J gene TRBJ2-7, with D possibly matching TRBD1 (7 bases). V was cut by 0 bases and J by 3 bases, with 15 bases left in between. There are 16 residues in the CDR3. The germline gives CDR1 LGHNT, CDR2 FRNRAP. The CDR3, as DNA: TGTGCTAGTGGTTTGGTCGGTCGGCAGGGGGGCTACGAGCAGTACTTC. Amino acid sequence: CASGLVGRQGGYEQYF. The full variable domain, in which reference TRBV12-5 and TRBJ2-7 provide the parts outside the CDR3, is DARVTQTPRHKVTEMGQEVTMRCQPILGHNTVFWYRQTMMQGLELLAYFRNRAPLDDSGMPKDRFSAEMPDATLATLKIQPSEPRDSAVYFCASGLVGRQGGYEQYFGPGTRLTVT.

This clonotype was recorded a few times. The chain is built from TRBV7-8 and TRBJ2-7; D possibly corresponds to TRBD2 (7 bases). The CDR3 extends over 20 amino acids. The ends were cut back, 5 bases at V and 2 bases at J, with 31 bases in the middle. In germline, CDR1 is SGHVS, CDR2 FQNEAQ. The CDR3 here is CASSLGRPRGERGDPYEQYF. The DNA for the CDR3 is TGTGCCAGCAGCCTAGGACGGCCCAGGGGTGAACGGGGGGACCCCTACGAGCAGTACTTC.

This rearrangement joins TRBV15 to TRBJ1-3; D gene ambiguous. The CDR3 is 15 amino acids. Deletions cut 5 bases from V and 0 bases from J, with 11 bases between. Germline V gene lookup returns CDR1 LNHNV and CDR2 YYDKDF (reference sequence). CDR3 in amino acids: CATSVTTGSGNTIYF. For the CDR3, the DNA is TGTGCCACCAGCGTTACGACGGGCTCTGGAAACACCATATATTTT. Using reference TRBV15 and TRBJ1-3 for the parts outside the CDR3, the full variable domain is DAMVIQNPRYQVTQFGKPVTLSCSQTLNHNVMYWYQQKSSQAPKLLFHYYDKDFNNEADTPDNFQSRRPNTSFCFLDIRSPGLGDTAMYLCATSVTTGSGNTIYFGEGSWLTVV.